These 31 T cell receptor beta chains were sequenced from one sample in a study of blood T cell repertoires in COVID-19. Produced via immunoSEQ multiplex PCR; TCRdb's table is partial and in-frame only. Of 300,000 to 400,000 clones in the sample, 85% to 90% were seen once. The specimen was PBMCs or T cells enriched from blood (not recorded which). All receptors come from a man aged 18 to 35 who had recovered from COVID-19.

This chain links TRBV3-1 (or the pseudogene TRBV3-2) with TRBJ2-1; 7 nucleotides line up with TRBD1. Per the germline V gene, CDR1 is LGHDT and CDR2 is YNNKEL (reference sequence). The CDR3 loop spans 16 amino acids. V lost 4 bases to trimming and J lost 5 bases; unmatched junction nucleotides: 11. CDR3: CASSPRDSYQNNEQFF. The DNA for the CDR3 is TGTGCCAGCAGCCCCCGGGACAGTTATCAGAACAATGAGCAGTTCTTC.

The V and J genes are TRBV4-2 and TRBJ1-2, with a tentative D call TRBD1 (5 bases). Germline V gives CDR1 LGHNA, CDR2 YNFKEQ. With 1 base removed from V and 0 bases from J, the gap between germline ends came to 12 bases. The CDR3 covers 16 residues. DNA for the CDR3: TGTGCCAGCAGCCAAGGCCTTCCGGGGGCTAACTATGGCTACACCTTC. It yields the protein CASSQGLPGANYGYTF.

The CDR3 region is CASSLNAGGTTEAFF. The CDR3 bases are TGTGCCAGCAGCTTAAATGCAGGGGGGACCACTGAAGCTTTCTTT. The chain has TRBV7-3 and TRBJ1-1; 7 bases fit TRBD1. Germline lookup yields CDR1 SGHTA and CDR2 FQGTGA. With V trimmed by 1 base and J by 4 bases, 6 bases remained unmatched. The CDR3 contains 15 residues.

The chain uses TRBV2 and TRBJ1-5, with 10 bases aligning to TRBD1. V dropped 4 bases and J dropped 3; count of bases not matched to a gene: 3. The CDR3 spans 15 residues. The germline CDR1 and CDR2 sequences are SNHLY and FYNNEI. The CDR3: CASSGDRGYNQPQHF. The DNA of the CDR3 is TGTGCCAGCAGTGGGGACAGGGGATACAATCAGCCCCAGCATTTT.

The chain recombines TRBV9 with TRBJ2-1; TRBD2 matches 11 bases. Germline V gene lookup returns CDR1 SGDLS and CDR2 YYNGEE. V gave up 0 bases and J gave up 5 bases; unmatched junction bases: 13. The CDR3 consists of 19 residues. CDR3 sequence reads: CASSVVPHLSGLADNEQFF. The CDR3 DNA is TGTGCCAGCAGCGTAGTCCCCCACCTATCGGGACTAGCGGACAATGAGCAGTTCTTC.

The gene calls are TRBV6-5 and TRBJ2-5; D possibly corresponds to TRBD2 (6 bases). This CDR3 is built from 14 residues. From germline, CDR1 is MNHEY and CDR2 SVGAGI. Trimming removed 9 bases at V and 0 bases at J, with 14 bases between. The CDR3 DNA reads TGTGCCAGACGGACGCGGAGGGACCAAGAGACCCAGTACTTC. Its translation is CARRTRRDQETQYF.

J is TRBJ2-1 and V is TRBV7-2, with 9 bases identical to TRBD2. Germline V gene sequence: CDR1 SGHTA, CDR2 FQGNSA. The CDR3 length is 18 residues. V dropped 1 base and J dropped 4; count of bases not matched to a gene: 11. DNA for the CDR3: TGTGCCAGCAGCTTAGTAGGACCTACTAGCGGGCTTTACAATGAGCAGTTCTTC. Its protein is CASSLVGPTSGLYNEQFF.

The gene calls are TRBV5-5 and TRBJ2-2, with D tentatively TRBD1 (6 bases). Per the germline V gene, CDR1 is SGHKS and CDR2 is YYEKEE (reference sequence). This CDR3 contains 13 residues. Trimming removed 7 bases from V and 5 bases from J, with 12 bases in between. The CDR3 nucleotides read TGTGCCAGCGGAGGACAGCTGACCGGGGAGCTGTTTTTT. This gives the protein CASGGQLTGELFF.

J is TRBJ2-5 and V is TRBV20-1; the D is unclear. The V gene's germline CDR1 is DFQATT and CDR2 SNEGSKA (reference sequence). V lost 1 base and J lost 5, with 5 bases in between. The CDR3 has 11 amino acids. The CDR3 reads CSARGPETQYF. Written as DNA, the CDR3 is TGCAGTGCTAGAGGTCCGGAGACCCAGTACTTC.

The rearrangement joins TRBV5-6 to TRBJ2-3; no clear D. The germline V gene encodes CDR1 SGHDT and CDR2 YYEEEE. The length of the CDR3 is 13 residues. Trimming pared 0 bases from V and 11 bases from J, leaving 13 bases between. CDR3 sequence (DNA): TGTGCCAGCAGCTTGGGGCCCGACGCTAGGCAGTATTTT. Translated: CASSLGPDARQYF.

The rearrangement links TRBV4-1 to TRBJ1-5; 7 bases fit TRBD1. V was pared by 1 base and J by 6 bases, with 6 bases of the junction left unmatched. CDR1 is MGHRA, CDR2 YSYEKL, per germline. CDR3 length equals 15 residues. DNA of the CDR3: TGCGCCAGCAGCCAAGGACAGGGTAACGGTCAGCCCCAGCATTTT. Translation gives CASSQGQGNGQPQHF.

The count of this clone is one. Germline is not matched at one junction end, which may reflect a read error. The V gene is TRBV29-1, the J gene TRBJ1-1, with D possibly matching TRBD1 (5 bases). The CDR3 extends over 10 amino acids. Per the germline V gene, CDR1 is SQVTM and CDR2 is ANQGSEA. The chain's CDR3 is CSVGGRRGAF. Written as DNA, the CDR3 is TGCAGCGTTGGGGGAAGGAGGGGTGCCTTT.

The chain couples TRBV6-5 to TRBJ1-1, with 9 bases lining up with TRBD1. V gave up 6 bases and J gave up 7 bases; unmatched junction bases: 6. This CDR3 spans 13 amino acids. Germline CDR1 reads MNHEY; CDR2 reads SVGAGI. The CDR3: CASSRQGGNEAFF. The CDR3 nucleotides read TGTGCCAGCAGCCGACAGGGGGGGAATGAAGCTTTCTTT.

The V call is TRBV19, the J call TRBJ2-6, with 9 bases aligning to TRBD1. CDR1 and CDR2 from the germline V gene are LNHDA and SQIVND (reference sequence). This CDR3 has 18 residues. Unmatched junction bases numbered 9, after V lost 5 bases and J lost 1 base. CDR3: CASSSTGGRPSGANVLTF. The CDR3 DNA sequence: TGTGCCAGTAGTTCAACAGGGGGCAGGCCTTCTGGGGCCAACGTCCTGACTTTC.

CDR3 sequence: CASSLAQRAYTF. The CDR3 DNA is TGTGCCAGCAGTTTAGCGCAGAGGGCTTACACCTTC. This chain joins TRBV12-3 or TRBV12-4 and TRBJ1-2, with D uncertain. V dropped 0 bases and J dropped 11 bases, with 10 bases sitting between them. The CDR3 runs 12 residues.

In this sample, this clone turned up once. The rearrangement uses TRBV6-2 or TRBV6-3 and TRBJ1-5, with a tentative D call TRBD1 (5 bases). Trimming took off 5 bases at V and 2 bases at J, with 13 bases between the two ends. The CDR3 is 15 amino acids. The germline V gene has CDR1 MNHEY and CDR2 SVGEGT. CDR3 bases: TGTGCCAGCAGTGCTGACAGAGGCGGCAATCAGCCCCAGCATTTT. It codes for CASSADRGGNQPQHF.

Here the CDR3 reads CASSPQGTGWTEAFF. CDR3 nucleotide sequence: TGTGCCAGCAGTCCTCAAGGGACAGGGTGGACTGAAGCTTTCTTT. This chain connects TRBV28 to TRBJ1-1; 9 bases match TRBD1. V trimming: 5 bases; J trimming: 5 bases; junction bases outside the gene matches: 9. The CDR3 covers 15 residues. CDR1 and CDR2 from the germline V gene are MDHEN and SYDVKM.

This chain connects TRBV29-1 to TRBJ2-3, with TRBD2 identical over 13 bases. Germline trimming cut 8 bases from V and 7 bases from J; bases unmatched to any gene: 9. Germline V gene lookup returns CDR1 SQVTM and CDR2 ANQGSEA. The CDR3 sequence is 14 residues long. CDR3 in amino acids: CSSGLAGVMNTQYF. The CDR3 bases are TGCAGCTCCGGACTAGCGGGAGTTATGAATACGCAGTATTTT.

Details on this clone: Other DNA sequences of this sample code for an identical CDR3. The chain has TRBV7-9 and TRBJ1-2; D unclear. The CDR3 is 13 amino acids. The germline V gene has CDR1 SEHNR and CDR2 FQNEAQ (reference sequence). The V gene lost 5 bases and the J gene lost 4 bases, with 11 bases spanning the gap. CDR3 in amino acids: CASSLDRGYGYTF. The CDR3 nucleotides are TGTGCCAGCAGCCTAGACCGGGGCTATGGCTACACCTTC.

This clone was observed a few times. At the DNA level, this CDR3 is encoded by other sequences in the same sample as well. The chain is built from TRBV7-9 and TRBJ2-7, with D perhaps matching TRBD2 (6 bases). CDR3 size: 12 residues. V lost 1 base, J lost 6 bases, and 7 bases lay in between. Germline values: CDR1 SEHNR, CDR2 FQNEAQ (reference sequence). CDR3 loop: CASSLGGGEQYF. The CDR3 DNA sequence: TGTGCCAGCAGCTTAGGGGGAGGCGAGCAGTACTTC.

This clone was seen a handful of times. The V call is TRBV7-9, the J call TRBJ1-1; a weak D match, TRBD1 (6 bases). The CDR3 covers 15 residues. Germline lookup yields CDR1 SEHNR and CDR2 FQNEAQ (reference sequence). Trimming shortened V by 6 bases and J by 1 base, and 15 bases separated the two germline ends. CDR3 DNA sequence: TGTGCCAGCAGTTCACCTTCGACAGGGAACACTGAAGCTTTCTTT. Translation gives CASSSPSTGNTEAFF.

The chain has TRBV28 and TRBJ1-4, with TRBD1 matching 8 bases. This CDR3 has 12 amino acids. Germline CDR1 reads MDHEN; CDR2 reads SYDVKM. CDR3 in amino acids: CGTQGVNEKLFF. DNA of the CDR3: TGTGGCACACAGGGGGTAAATGAAAAACTGTTTTTT.

V is TRBV19 and J is TRBJ1-2; TRBD1 matches 11 bases. The CDR3 extends over 15 amino acids. After removal of 3 bases from V and 2 bases from J, the junction contained 2 bases not matched to a gene. The V gene's germline CDR1 is LNHDA and CDR2 SQIVND (reference sequence). CDR3 DNA: TGTGCCAGTAGTATGGACAGGGGGCGGAACTATGGCTACACCTTC. Protein: CASSMDRGRNYGYTF. Looking up the rest from reference TRBV19 and TRBJ1-2 gives the full variable domain: DGGITQSPKYLFRKEGQNVTLSCEQNLNHDAMYWYRQDPGQGLRLIYYSQIVNDFQKGDIAEGYSVSREKKESFPLTVTSAQKNPTAFYLCASSMDRGRNYGYTFGSGTRLTVV.

The chain carries TRBV5-4 and TRBJ2-7; the D is unclear. Germline values: CDR1 SGHNT, CDR2 YYREEE (reference sequence). Trimming shortened V by 0 bases and J by 0 bases, and 7 bases separated the two germline ends. The CDR3 loop spans 14 amino acids. For the CDR3, the DNA is TGTGCCAGCAGCTTGGGGCAGGACTCCTACGAGCAGTACTTC. This codes for CASSLGQDSYEQYF.

This clone was recorded at least ten times. The rearrangement uses TRBV19 and TRBJ2-1; D may be TRBD1 (6 bases). Between the trimmed V and J ends, which lost 1 base and 2 bases, there was a span of 15 bases. Germline loops: CDR1 LNHDA, CDR2 SQIVND (reference sequence). The CDR3 contains 17 residues. The CDR3: CASSIGKGQGPYNEQFF. In DNA, the CDR3 is TGTGCCAGTAGTATAGGAAAAGGGCAGGGGCCCTACAATGAGCAGTTCTTC. Variable domain in full (rest from reference TRBV19 and TRBJ2-1): DGGITQSPKYLFRKEGQNVTLSCEQNLNHDAMYWYRQDPGQGLRLIYYSQIVNDFQKGDIAEGYSVSREKKESFPLTVTSAQKNPTAFYLCASSIGKGQGPYNEQFFGPGTRLTVL.

This chain links TRBV7-2 with TRBJ1-5; D might be TRBD1 (6 bases). This CDR3 comprises 16 residues. Looked up from germline, CDR1 is SGHTA and CDR2 is FQGNSA. Trimming pared 5 bases from V and 2 bases from J, leaving 16 bases between. The CDR3 nucleotides read TGTGCCAGCAGCGCCGACAGGACGAGTGGCAATCAGCCCCAGCATTTT. Translation gives CASSADRTSGNQPQHF.

This CDR3 reads CASRYHLNTGELFF. CDR3 nucleotide sequence: TGTGCCAGCCGGTATCACTTGAACACCGGGGAGCTGTTTTTT. The chain has TRBV28 and TRBJ2-2; D is undetermined. Germline-derived CDR1 and CDR2 are MDHEN and SYDVKM. The CDR3 is made up of 14 amino acids. Trimming shortened V by 8 bases and J by 1 base, and 11 bases separated the two germline ends.

The chain links TRBV7-2 to TRBJ2-2; no clear D. The V gene lost 5 bases and the J gene lost 3 bases, with 16 bases spanning the gap. In germline, CDR1 is SGHTA, CDR2 FQGNSA. There are 16 residues in the CDR3. CDR3 in DNA: TGTGCCAGCAGCCCCTCAGCGACCACCGACACCGGGGAGCTGTTTTTT. Its translation is CASSPSATTDTGELFF.

V is TRBV11-1 and J is TRBJ2-7, with 7 bases aligning to TRBD1. This CDR3 is 16 amino acids long. With 4 bases clipped from V and 0 bases from J, the junction kept 9 bases outside the gene matches. Germline V lookup: CDR1 SGHAT, CDR2 FQDESV (reference sequence). Here the CDR3 DNA reads TGTGCCAGCAGCTCCTACCGGGACAGCTTCTCCTACGAGCAGTACTTC. It encodes CASSSYRDSFSYEQYF. The variable domain in full, with the rest retrieved from reference TRBV11-1 and TRBJ2-7, is EAEVAQSPRYKITEKSQAVAFWCDPISGHATLYWYRQILGQGPELLVQFQDESVVDDSQLPKDRFSAERLKGVDSTLKIQPAELGDSAMYLCASSSYRDSFSYEQYFGPGTRLTVT.

This clone was seen once. The chain couples TRBV12-3 or TRBV12-4 to TRBJ1-2; perhaps TRBD1 as D (5 bases). V lost 10 bases to trimming and J lost 7 bases, with 16 bases between them. The CDR3 has 12 amino acids. CDR3 DNA sequence: TGTGCCATCGGGGGTCGGGGCGCTGGCTACACCTTC. Its translation: CAIGGRGAGYTF.

This clone was seen only once. V gene TRBV7-6 combines with J gene TRBJ1-2, with D possibly being TRBD1 (5 bases). CDR3 length: 11 amino acids. Germline V gene lookup returns CDR1 SGHVS and CDR2 FNYEAQ. Deletions cut 9 bases from V and 7 bases from J, with 12 bases between. This CDR3 is CASLGVSGYTF. The CDR3, as DNA: TGTGCCAGTTTAGGGGTTAGTGGCTACACCTTC. Supplemented by reference TRBV7-6 and TRBJ1-2, the full variable domain reads GAGVSQSPRYKVTKRGQDVALRCDPISGHVSLYWYRQALGQGPEFLTYFNYEAQQDKSGLPNDRFSAERPEGSISTLTIQRTEQRDSAMYRCASLGVSGYTFGSGTRLTVV.